This TCR beta chain was recovered during a study of cytomegalovirus exposure and HLA in healthy donors. About the research overall: A subsequent analysis stated that the 120 or so validation repertoires were run on the same platform as the roughly 710 first-cohort repertoires. Whole-study findings and limits: Investigators reported 150 to 200 TCR beta chains as tied to cytomegalovirus.

This table comes from immunoSEQ multiplex PCR, and its TCRdb copy is limited to in-frame clones, with some not included. The data contain under 85,000 clones, roughly 94% of them singletons. CDR1 and CDR2 (germline): SNHLY, FYNNEI. The CDR3 is 17 residues long. The V gene lost 7 bases and the J gene lost 2 bases, with 23 bases spanning the gap. As for this clone: Its antigen is as yet unknown.

Sequencing was done on a sample of PBMCs. This receptor was obtained from a woman aged 18-29 years in good health and CMV-seropositive. The V and J genes are TRBV2 and TRBJ1-2; a possible D gene is TRBD1 (5 bases). The CDR3 DNA reads as TGTGCCAGCAATAAACTTGAGGGAGGGGAGACAAACTATGGCTACACCTTC. Its protein product is CASNKLEGGETNYGYTF. Combining the CDR3 with reference TRBV2 and TRBJ1-2 gives the whole variable domain EPEVTQTPSHQVTQMGQEVILRCVPISNHLYFYWYRQILGQKVEFLVSFYNNEISEKSEIFDDQFSVERPDGSNFTLKIRSTKLEDSAMYFCASNKLEGGETNYGYTFGSGTRLTVV.